This T cell receptor beta chain was sequenced during a study of shared clonotypes between healthy human individuals. The CDR3 runs 18 residues. The ends were cut back, 3 bases at V and 0 bases at J, with 21 bases in the middle. Germline CDR1 is LNHDA and CDR2 is SQIVND (reference sequence). The study ran the assay at deep level. Sequencing used immunoSEQ multiplex PCR; TCRdb keeps in-frame clones, though not all of them. The data contain hundreds of thousands of clones, approximately 96% of them seen just once; the ten biggest clones take up roughly 0.1%. Study-level results: A reduction in generation probabilities was seen for non-shared clonotypes relative to those shared by all four donors.

As for this clone: The antigen is not known.

CD8 cells regarded as naive lacked CD45RO, were positively chosen for CCR7, and omitted terminally differentiated effector memory CD45RA+ cells. The sequence was collected from a woman aged 30 to 39 in good health. Sequenced: naive CD8+ T cells sorted from blood. The J gene is TRBJ2-7, the V gene TRBV19, with TRBD2 as a possible D gene (6 bases). The CDR3 sequence: CASSIGGRPGPRSYEQYF. DNA of the CDR3: TGTGCCAGTAGTATCGGGGGTCGTCCGGGACCTCGCTCCTACGAGCAGTACTTC.